Each of the 9 T cell receptor beta chains below was sequenced from the same sample in a study of cytomegalovirus exposure and HLA in healthy donors. Both 60 Vbeta primers and 13 Jbeta primers went into the PCR. Profiled with immunoSEQ multiplex PCR; TCRdb holds only in-frame clones, not every one. Among some 150,000 clones listed, roughly 80% were seen once. Sequencing was carried out using PBMCs. All receptors come from a man between 25 and 39 years old in good health and CMV-seropositive.

This chain uses TRBV7-9 with TRBJ2-2; TRBD1 agrees at 7 bases. V lost 6 bases, J lost 4 bases, and 5 bases stayed unmatched. CDR1 and CDR2 (germline): SEHNR, FQNEAQ (reference sequence). This CDR3 has 14 residues. The CDR3 DNA reads as TGTGCCAGCAGGCGACAGGGTTCCACCGGGGAGCTGTTTTTT. It is translated as CASRRQGSTGELFF.

This clone appeared a few times. This chain's CDR3 is CASRRAGLAEGNEQFF. The DNA for the CDR3 is TGTGCCAGCAGGCGAGCGGGACTAGCGGAGGGCAATGAGCAGTTCTTC. This rearrangement joins TRBV6-6 to TRBJ2-1; TRBD2 matches at 11 bases. Unmatched junction bases numbered 10, after V lost 6 bases and J lost 6 bases. The CDR3 length is 16 residues. Per the germline V gene, CDR1 is MNHNY and CDR2 is SVGAGI (reference sequence).

This clone showed up just a few times. V and J are TRBV7-9 and TRBJ2-2; D ambiguous. Germline V lookup: CDR1 SEHNR, CDR2 FQNEAQ (reference sequence). There are 12 residues in the CDR3. The V end lost 5 bases, the J end lost 5 bases, and 6 bases lay between the germline ends. Written as DNA, the CDR3 is TGTGCCAGCAGCCCCCTTACCGGGGAGCTGTTTTTT. Translated: CASSPLTGELFF.

The chain employs TRBV27 and TRBJ2-7, with D tentatively TRBD2 (7 bases). The germline V gene encodes CDR1 MNHEY and CDR2 SMNVEV (reference sequence). The CDR3 totals 14 residues. Trimming took 3 bases from V and 2 from J, leaving 11 bases between them. The CDR3 DNA reads as TGTGCCAGCAGTTTTGGGGGGGCGCCCTACGAGCAGTACTTC. Its protein product is CASSFGGAPYEQYF.

The V and J genes are TRBV11-1 and TRBJ2-1; 7 bases fit TRBD2. Germline trimming cut 3 bases from V and 5 bases from J; bases unmatched to any gene: 10. This CDR3 comprises 16 residues. Germline V gives CDR1 SGHAT, CDR2 FQDESV (reference sequence). The CDR3 nucleotides are TGTGCCAGCAGCTTTCTTCGGGGGAGGGGAAACAATGAGCAGTTCTTC. Its protein is CASSFLRGRGNNEQFF. Supplemented by reference TRBV11-1 and TRBJ2-1, the full variable domain reads EAEVAQSPRYKITEKSQAVAFWCDPISGHATLYWYRQILGQGPELLVQFQDESVVDDSQLPKDRFSAERLKGVDSTLKIQPAELGDSAMYLCASSFLRGRGNNEQFFGPGTRLTVL.

The J gene is TRBJ1-2, the V gene TRBV19; 7 positions match TRBD1. Looked up from germline, CDR1 is LNHDA and CDR2 is SQIVND (reference sequence). The CDR3 has 14 residues. J was trimmed by 3 bases and V by 7 bases; bases with no gene match: 8. CDR3 DNA: TGTGCCAGTACTCAACCCGGGACAGACTATGGCTACACCTTC. Translating it yields CASTQPGTDYGYTF. Full variable domain (outside the CDR3, taken from reference TRBV19 and TRBJ1-2): DGGITQSPKYLFRKEGQNVTLSCEQNLNHDAMYWYRQDPGQGLRLIYYSQIVNDFQKGDIAEGYSVSREKKESFPLTVTSAQKNPTAFYLCASTQPGTDYGYTFGSGTRLTVV.

This clone was seen once. The chain links TRBV28 to TRBJ2-1, with a tentative D call TRBD1 (5 bases). CDR1 is MDHEN and CDR2 is SYDVKM in the germline V gene. Trimming shortened V by 3 bases and J by 7 bases, and 7 bases separated the two germline ends. There are 12 residues in the CDR3. The CDR3 nucleotides read TGTGCCAGCAGTTTGGACACTAATGAGCAGTTCTTC. Its protein product is CASSLDTNEQFF.

This sequence joins TRBV27 and TRBJ1-5; D perhaps matches TRBD1 (6 bases). The CDR3 has 13 residues. Between the trimmed V and J ends, which lost 10 bases and 2 bases, there was a span of 12 bases. The germline V gene has CDR1 MNHEY and CDR2 SMNVEV (reference sequence). CDR3 protein: CATFRGGNQPQHF. The DNA of the CDR3 is TGTGCCACCTTCAGGGGTGGCAATCAGCCCCAGCATTTT.

V gene TRBV5-6 combines with J gene TRBJ2-7, with D possibly TRBD1 on 6 matching bases. Trimming pared 7 bases from V and 2 bases from J, leaving 16 bases between. CDR3 length: 14 residues. Germline V gene lookup returns CDR1 SGHDT and CDR2 YYEEEE. Here the CDR3 DNA reads TGTGCCAGCGGCCCGGGACAAGTTCCCTACGAGCAGTACTTC. This translates into CASGPGQVPYEQYF.